The 29 T cell receptor beta chains below come from one sample, sequenced in a study of molecular identifiers for immune sequencing clone quantification (dated by TCRdb to 2016 to 2019). Library creation used PCR. Instrument on record: NextSeq 500. TCRdb reprocessed the public reads (quality trimming at Q25 with fastp, clone calling with MiXCR) and kept in-frame beta chains. Rows with a matching CDR3 protein are joined into one entry that keeps the most common DNA and genes. The sample records over 90,000 distinct CDR3 sequences, 35% of which are singletons. Roughly 9.7% of the sample comes from the top ten. Material: naive CD8+ T cells from blood, with Jurkat cell RNA spiked in. The cell subset or site label corresponds to: FACS-sorted CD8+CD4-CCR7+CD45RA+ naive T cells. These receptors came from a human donor in good health. Some libraries in this study had Jurkat cell RNA spiked in.

This clonotype showed up many times. V gene TRBV28 combines with J gene TRBJ2-7; tentatively, D is TRBD1 (6 bases). V shed 4 bases and J shed 2 bases, with 9 bases lying between them. This CDR3 has 13 amino acids. Germline CDR1 is MDHEN and CDR2 is SYDVKM. This CDR3 is CASSSRGPYEQYF. The CDR3 DNA is TGTGCCAGCAGTTCCAGGGGCCCCTACGAGCAGTACTTC.

The sample holds a few counts of this clonotype. This chain links TRBV19 with TRBJ1-5; D perhaps matches TRBD1 (5 bases). CDR3 length: 13 residues. Germline assignment: CDR1 LNHDA and CDR2 SQIVND (reference sequence). V was cut by 1 base and J by 6 bases, with 7 bases left in between. CDR3 residues: CASSIGGSQPQHF. Written as DNA, the CDR3 is TGTGCCAGTAGTATAGGGGGCTCTCAGCCCCAGCATTTT.

The rearrangement uses TRBV6-5 and TRBJ2-6, with TRBD2 identical over 7 bases. Germline lookup yields CDR1 MNHEY and CDR2 SVGAGI. This CDR3 contains 15 residues. V was pared by 3 bases and J by 3 bases, with 2 bases of the junction left unmatched. The chain's CDR3 is CASSYGGDGANVLTF. The DNA for the CDR3 is TGTGCCAGCAGTTATGGGGGGGATGGGGCCAACGTCCTGACTTTC.

This clonotype has a handful of counts. The chain has TRBV6-5 and TRBJ1-1, with TRBD1 matching over 8 bases. With V trimmed by 2 bases and J by 7 bases, 3 bases remained unmatched. Germline V gene lookup returns CDR1 MNHEY and CDR2 SVGAGI. The CDR3 length is 13 residues. The chain's CDR3 is CASSYGTGLEAFF. The CDR3, as DNA: TGTGCCAGCAGTTACGGGACAGGCCTTGAAGCTTTCTTT.

In its sample, this clonotype was seen a few times. CDR3 sequence: CASSQVGVGLLQTEAFF. Written as DNA, the CDR3 is TGTGCCAGCAGCCAAGTAGGAGTAGGGTTACTCCAGACTGAAGCTTTCTTT. V is TRBV14 and J is TRBJ1-1; no reliable D call. V dropped 1 base and J dropped 5 bases, with 20 bases sitting between them. This CDR3 contains 17 residues. Germline V CDR1 and CDR2: SGHDN, FVKESK.

This clonotype was found a few times. J is TRBJ2-5 and V is TRBV5-5, with D perhaps TRBD1 (6 bases). The CDR3 is 14 residues long. Looked up from germline, CDR1 is SGHKS and CDR2 is YYEKEE (reference sequence). V gave up 4 bases and J gave up 2 bases, with 12 bases separating them. CDR3 sequence reads: CASSPGQPQETQYF. The CDR3, as DNA: TGTGCCAGCAGCCCCGGACAGCCGCAAGAGACCCAGTACTTC. Together with reference TRBV5-5 and TRBJ2-5, the CDR3 gives the full variable domain: DAGVTQSPTHLIKTRGQQVTLRCSPISGHKSVSWYQQVLGQGPQFIFQYYEKEERGRGNFPDRFSARQFPNYSSELNVNALLLGDSALYLCASSPGQPQETQYFGPGTRLLVL.

This clonotype was recorded a few times. The V and J genes are TRBV10-3 and TRBJ2-5; D call uncertain. With 8 bases removed from V and 3 bases from J, the gap between germline ends came to 19 bases. CDR1 and CDR2 from the germline V gene are ENHRY and SYGVKD. The CDR3 covers 15 residues. CDR3 coding DNA: TGTGCCATCTCTGGGGAAGCAACGGCAAAAGAGACCCAGTACTTC. Protein sequence: CAISGEATAKETQYF.

The chain carries TRBV5-1 and TRBJ2-3; TRBD2 agrees at 8 bases. CDR3 size: 16 residues. Losses at the gene ends were 2 bases for V and 0 bases for J; bases not matched to a gene: 5. In germline, CDR1 is SGHRS, CDR2 YFSETQ. The CDR3 DNA reads TGCGCCAGCAGCTTATTTAGCGGGATAAGCACAGATACGCAGTATTTT. Its protein product is CASSLFSGISTDTQYF.

The genes are TRBV29-1 and TRBJ2-7, with D perhaps TRBD1 (5 bases). The CDR3 sequence is 14 residues long. Trimming pared 6 bases from V and 0 bases from J, leaving 15 bases between. Per the germline V gene, CDR1 is SQVTM and CDR2 is ANQGSEA. CDR3 sequence (DNA): TGCAGCGTCACCTATATGGGGCGCTCCTACGAGCAGTACTTC. Protein sequence: CSVTYMGRSYEQYF.

On this clonotype: A much larger clone lies a single base off, so this may be a read error. V is TRBV11-2 and J is TRBJ2-2, with a weak D call TRBD2 (5 bases). The CDR3 covers 14 residues. The germline V gene encodes CDR1 SGHAT and CDR2 FQNNGV. The CDR3 region is CASSFNLLTGELIF. CDR3 nucleotide sequence: TGTGCCAGCAGCTTTAACTTGTTGACCGGGGAGCTGATTTTT.

The rearrangement links TRBV5-4 to TRBJ2-3; 8 bases fit TRBD2. This CDR3 contains 15 residues. J was trimmed by 3 bases and V by 2 bases; bases with no gene match: 5. Looked up from germline, CDR1 is SGHNT and CDR2 is YYREEE (reference sequence). CDR3 sequence: CASSFSGSLTDTQYF. CDR3 sequence (DNA): TGTGCCAGCAGCTTCAGCGGGAGTTTGACAGATACGCAGTATTTT.

This clonotype was counted a few times. This chain links TRBV12-3 or TRBV12-4 with TRBJ2-2; D unresolved. The CDR3 spans 16 residues. Trimming took off 6 bases at V and 1 base at J, with 15 bases between the two ends. The CDR3 reads CASSSHNNLNTGELFF. CDR3 in DNA: TGTGCCAGCAGCTCCCACAACAACCTGAACACCGGGGAGCTGTTTTTT.

The J gene is TRBJ2-1, the V gene TRBV7-6; D unclear. The CDR3 sequence is 15 residues long. Germline CDR1 and CDR2: SGHVS and FNYEAQ. V was pared by 0 bases and J by 2 bases, with 8 bases between. The CDR3 coding sequence is TGTGCCAGCAGCTTAGCGCTAGGCACCTACAATGAGCAGTTCTTC. This gives the protein CASSLALGTYNEQFF.

Ten or more counts support this clonotype. This chain links TRBV7-9 with TRBJ2-3; D tentatively reads TRBD1 or TRBD2 (5 bases each). The CDR3 runs 15 residues. V dropped 6 bases and J dropped 4 bases, with 17 bases sitting between them. From germline, CDR1 is SEHNR and CDR2 FQNEAQ (reference sequence). DNA of the CDR3: TGTGCCAGCAGTCGCCCGGGACCACAATCAGATACGCAGTATTTT. It is translated as CASSRPGPQSDTQYF. Full variable domain (missing parts from reference TRBV7-9 and TRBJ2-3): DTGVSQNPRHKITKRGQNVTFRCDPISEHNRLYWYRQTLGQGPEFLTYFQNEAQLEKSRLLSDRFSAERPKGSFSTLEIQRTEQGDSAMYLCASSRPGPQSDTQYFGPGTRLTVL.

Turning to this clonotype: One end of the junction is discordant with germline, which a read error may explain. The gene calls are TRBV27 and TRBJ2-7; D is unclear. Germline CDR1 reads MNHEY; CDR2 reads SMNVEV (reference sequence). The CDR3 consists of 13 residues. CDR3 amino acids: CASSPTPRYAQYF. The CDR3 DNA follows: TGTGCCAGCAGTCCAACGCCCCGGTACGCGCAGTACTTC.

V and J are TRBV28 and TRBJ1-2; a possible D gene is TRBD1 (5 bases). Trimming removed 2 bases from V and 4 bases from J, with 14 bases in between. CDR1 and CDR2 (germline): MDHEN, SYDVKM. CDR3 length: 15 residues. CDR3 bases: TGTGCCAGCAGTTTAAGGGGAGTCCAGGGCTATGGCTACACCTTC. It translates to CASSLRGVQGYGYTF.

This clonotype was observed a few times. The V gene is TRBV7-6, the J gene TRBJ2-7; weak D call: TRBD2 (5 bases). V dropped 2 bases and J dropped 2 bases, with 13 bases sitting between them. Looked up from germline, CDR1 is SGHVS and CDR2 is FNYEAQ. The CDR3 contains 15 residues. The CDR3 loop is CASSLNGGPTYEQYF. As DNA, the CDR3 is TGTGCCAGCAGCTTAAACGGAGGTCCGACCTACGAGCAGTACTTC.

The chain couples TRBV4-1 to TRBJ2-5; TRBD1 aligns across 7 bases. CDR1 and CDR2 from the germline V gene are MGHRA and YSYEKL. There are 14 residues in the CDR3. V lost 1 base to trimming and J lost 3 bases; unmatched junction nucleotides: 2. The CDR3 DNA is TGCGCCAGCAGCCAAGTTGGGACAGAAGAGACCCAGTACTTC. Its protein product is CASSQVGTEETQYF.

This clonotype was counted many times. The chain links TRBV29-1 to TRBJ1-1; 7 bases match TRBD1. CDR3 length: 12 residues. Trimming cost V 6 bases and J 1 base; bases outside gene matches: 2. CDR1 and CDR2 from the germline V gene are SQVTM and ANQGSEA. CDR3 bases: TGCAGCGTGAGGACAGGGAACACTGAAGCTTTCTTT. It translates to CSVRTGNTEAFF.

There are many counts of this clonotype. The genes are TRBV9 and TRBJ2-2; D gene unclear. This CDR3 has 15 amino acids. Germline V gene sequence: CDR1 SGDLS, CDR2 YYNGEE. Trimming took off 3 bases at V and 0 bases at J, with 9 bases between the two ends. DNA of the CDR3: TGTGCCAGCAGCGGCGGCGGAGCGAACACCGGGGAGCTGTTTTTT. The encoded protein is CASSGGGANTGELFF.

A few counts support this clonotype. V usage is TRBV5-5 and J usage is TRBJ1-4; D ambiguous. CDR1 SGHKS and CDR2 YYEKEE come from the germline V gene (reference sequence). The CDR3 runs to 15 residues. V lost 0 bases and J lost 1, with 7 bases in between. This chain's CDR3 is CASSLDPGTNEKLFF. The DNA of the CDR3 is TGTGCCAGCAGCTTGGACCCGGGAACTAATGAAAAACTGTTTTTT.

The chain has TRBV6-5 and TRBJ2-5; D unresolved. CDR1 is MNHEY and CDR2 is SVGAGI in the germline V gene. This CDR3 spans 15 amino acids. V dropped 5 bases and J dropped 1 base, with 14 bases sitting between them. CDR3: CASSVSSWPQETQYF. CDR3 nucleotide sequence: TGTGCCAGCAGTGTCTCAAGCTGGCCCCAAGAGACCCAGTACTTC.

Turning to this clonotype: The CDR3 end shows no conserved phenylalanine or tryptophan, and so a read error is likely. The chain is built from TRBV5-3 and TRBJ2-7; 7 bases fit TRBD1. TRBV5-3 is recorded as an ORF, its role being uncertain. V lost 8 bases, J lost 3 bases, and 8 bases stayed unmatched. CDR3 length: 13 amino acids. The CDR3 DNA reads TGTGCCAGCAGTCCGGGACAGAACTACGAGCAGTACCTC. As protein: CASSPGQNYEQYL.

As to this clonotype: A read error may explain this, as a much larger clone is one base away. This chain uses TRBV12-3 or TRBV12-4 with TRBJ2-7, with TRBD1 as a possible D gene (6 bases). The CDR3 extends over 14 amino acids. Trimming removed 5 bases from V and 2 bases from J, with 13 bases in between. CDR3 residues: CASSIEQGTYEQYF. The CDR3 DNA reads TGTGCCAGCAGTATAGAACAGGGTACCTACGAGCAGTACTTC.

This clonotype was observed once. This is likely a read error, given that the CDR3 carries no conserved phenylalanine or tryptophan at its end. The limits of the CDR3 on the DNA are not certain, so only TCRdb's listed CDR3 is given. J is TRBJ2-1 and V is TRBV7-9; the table's D gene call, TRBD1, was not cross checked with the DNA. The V gene's germline CDR1 is SEHNR and CDR2 FQNEAQ (reference sequence). With termini counted, the CDR3 has 13 amino acids. CDR3 in amino acids: CASSLGGDNEQYL.

This chain connects TRBV20-1 to TRBJ2-3; D may be TRBD1 or TRBD2 (6 bases each). V lost 6 bases and J 0 bases, leaving 16 bases between the germline ends. The germline V gene encodes CDR1 DFQATT and CDR2 SNEGSKA (reference sequence). The CDR3 consists of 15 residues. CDR3 bases: TGCAGTGCAAGGGGGTCGGGGGATAGCACAGATACGCAGTATTTT. Translated: CSARGSGDSTDTQYF.

This clonotype was seen a few times. The chain combines TRBV7-9 with TRBJ1-6; D uncertain. The CDR3 contains 14 residues. From germline, CDR1 is SEHNR and CDR2 FQNEAQ (reference sequence). The ends were cut back, 7 bases at V and 11 bases at J, with 18 bases in the middle. The CDR3, as DNA: TGTGCCAGCACCTCGGACCCGCGAGTGACACCCCTCCACTTT. It codes for CASTSDPRVTPLHF.

Only a few counts were recorded for this clonotype. This chain joins TRBV7-9 and TRBJ2-7, with D possibly TRBD1 on 6 matching bases. Trimming took off 5 bases at V and 0 bases at J, with 11 bases between the two ends. Germline V gene data show CDR1 as SEHNR and CDR2 as FQNEAQ (reference sequence). This CDR3 comprises 14 residues. This CDR3 reads CASSIRGPSYEQYF. The DNA of the CDR3 is TGTGCCAGCAGCATCAGGGGCCCCTCCTACGAGCAGTACTTC.

The V and J genes are TRBV11-3 and TRBJ2-5; no clear D gene. Germline V CDR1 and CDR2: SGHNT, YENEEA. V lost 3 bases and J 5 bases, leaving 10 bases between the germline ends. CDR3 length equals 13 residues. The CDR3 protein is CASSFKAGETQYF. CDR3 nucleotides: TGTGCCAGCAGCTTTAAGGCTGGCGAGACCCAGTACTTC.